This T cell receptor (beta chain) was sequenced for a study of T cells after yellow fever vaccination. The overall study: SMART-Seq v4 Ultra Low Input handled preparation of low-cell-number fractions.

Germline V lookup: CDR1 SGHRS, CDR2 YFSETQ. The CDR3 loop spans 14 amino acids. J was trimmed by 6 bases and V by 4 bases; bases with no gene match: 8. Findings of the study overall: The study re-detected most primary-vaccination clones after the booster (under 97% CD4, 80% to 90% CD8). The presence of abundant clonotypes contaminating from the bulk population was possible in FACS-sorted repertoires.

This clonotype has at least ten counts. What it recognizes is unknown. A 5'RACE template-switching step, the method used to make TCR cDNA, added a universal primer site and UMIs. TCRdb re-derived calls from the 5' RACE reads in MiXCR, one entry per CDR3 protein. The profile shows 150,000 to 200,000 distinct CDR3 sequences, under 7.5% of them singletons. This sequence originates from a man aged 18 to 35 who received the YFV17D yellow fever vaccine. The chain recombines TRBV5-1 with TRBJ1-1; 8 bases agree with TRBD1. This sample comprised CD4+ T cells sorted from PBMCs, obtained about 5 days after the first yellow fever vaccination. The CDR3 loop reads CASSENRGKAEAFF. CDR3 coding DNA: TGCGCCAGCAGCGAAAACAGGGGGAAGGCTGAAGCTTTCTTT.